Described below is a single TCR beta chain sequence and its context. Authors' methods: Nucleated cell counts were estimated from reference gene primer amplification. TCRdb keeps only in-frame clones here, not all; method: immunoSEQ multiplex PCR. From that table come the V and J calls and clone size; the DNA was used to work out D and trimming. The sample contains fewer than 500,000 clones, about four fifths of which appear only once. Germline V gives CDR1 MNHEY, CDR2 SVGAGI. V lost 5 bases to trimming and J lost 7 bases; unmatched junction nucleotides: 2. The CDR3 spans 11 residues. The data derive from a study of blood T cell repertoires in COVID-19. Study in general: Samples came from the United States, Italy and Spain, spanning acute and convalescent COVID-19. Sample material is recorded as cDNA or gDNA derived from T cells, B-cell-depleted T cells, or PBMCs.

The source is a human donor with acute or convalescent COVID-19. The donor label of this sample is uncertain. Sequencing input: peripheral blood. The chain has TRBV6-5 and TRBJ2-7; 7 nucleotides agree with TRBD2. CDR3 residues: CASSQGGEQYF. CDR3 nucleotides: TGTGCCAGCAGTCAGGGAGGGGAGCAGTACTTC.